This T cell receptor beta chain was documented in a study of T-cell memory formation after mild COVID-19. As for the study in general: TCR clusters were mostly confined to one donor each. General study results and limits: Contracting CD4+ clones were located mainly in CM and EM, and CD8+ clones in EMRA. Later expanders leaned CD4+, whereas clones that contracted between day 15 and 85 were balanced CD4/CD8.

A note on this clonotype: Its antigen is unknown.

Per the germline V gene, CDR1 is SEHNR and CDR2 is FQNEAQ (reference sequence). This CDR3 contains 15 residues. J gave up 4 bases and V 6 bases, and 9 bases lay outside the gene matches. MiXCR, applied by TCRdb to the 5' RACE reads, yields one record per CDR3 protein. The sample includes about 440,000 distinct CDR3 sequences, over 15% seen only once; the top ten take roughly 8%. The chain has TRBV7-9 and TRBJ1-5; TRBD1 aligns across 7 bases. The specimen was PBMCs or a T cell subset sorted from them (not recorded which). This clonotype was obtained from an adult woman who had mild COVID-19 (a few samples of this study predate the infection). Cell type and time point are not known. The CDR3 loop reads CASSSDREPNQPQHF. CDR3 in DNA: TGTGCCAGCAGTTCAGACAGGGAACCTAATCAGCCCCAGCATTTT.